Presented here are 7 T cell receptor beta chains from one specimen sequenced in a study of cytomegalovirus exposure and HLA in healthy donors. The primer mix had 60 Vbeta and 13 Jbeta primers. Libraries were prepared by immunoSEQ multiplex PCR; TCRdb keeps only in-frame clonotypes and omits some of them. The repertoire has around 200,000 clones, 80% to 90% of them found once; the top ten carry roughly 0.34%. The material sequenced was PBMCs. These TCRs come from a woman aged 25 to 39 in good health and CMV-seronegative.

The chain is built from TRBV6-5 and TRBJ1-4; TRBD1 might be the D (5 bases). Trimming shortened V by 4 bases and J by 11 bases, and 14 bases separated the two germline ends. CDR1 and CDR2 from the germline V gene are MNHEY and SVGAGI. This CDR3 has 13 amino acids. Here the CDR3 reads CASSWEGRSKLFF. The CDR3 DNA reads as TGTGCCAGCAGTTGGGAGGGACGGAGTAAACTGTTTTTT.

The rearrangement joins TRBV11-2 to TRBJ2-7, with TRBD2 matching over 7 bases. Germline V gene data show CDR1 as SGHAT and CDR2 as FQNNGV. The J segment lost 7 bases and the V segment lost 5 bases, leaving 14 bases of the junction unmatched. This CDR3 is built from 15 residues. CDR3: CASSPLGAGLLEQYF. CDR3 sequence (DNA): TGTGCCAGCAGCCCCCTTGGAGCGGGGCTTCTTGAGCAGTACTTC. The complete variable domain, with remaining parts taken from reference TRBV11-2 and TRBJ2-7, reads EAGVAQSPRYKIIEKRQSVAFWCNPISGHATLYWYQQILGQGPKLLIQFQNNGVVDDSQLPKDRFSAERLKGVDSTLKIQPAKLEDSAVYLCASSPLGAGLLEQYFGPGTRLTVT.

In this sample, this clone turned up a few times. V gene TRBV10-2 combines with J gene TRBJ2-3; 10 nucleotides agree with TRBD2. Looked up from germline, CDR1 is WSHSY and CDR2 is SAAADI. This CDR3 contains 15 residues. V trimming: 3 bases; J trimming: 5 bases; junction bases outside the gene matches: 5. The CDR3 protein is CASSEELAGRDTQYF. CDR3 coding DNA: TGCGCCAGCAGTGAAGAACTAGCGGGAAGAGATACGCAGTATTTT.

The table lists this clone with a count of one. This chain uses TRBV5-6 with TRBJ2-5; D is ambiguous. CDR1 and CDR2 (germline): SGHDT, YYEEEE. V was clipped by 4 bases and J by 5 bases, with 15 bases between them. The CDR3 is 14 amino acids. The chain's CDR3 is CASSVGQWSETQYF. The CDR3 DNA sequence: TGTGCCAGCAGCGTTGGGCAGTGGTCGGAGACCCAGTACTTC.

This chain's CDR3 is CASSLTGILNTEAFF. The DNA of the CDR3 is TGTGCCAGCAGCTTGACAGGGATCCTGAACACTGAAGCTTTCTTT. This sequence joins TRBV7-9 and TRBJ1-1; 7 bases map to TRBD1. The CDR3 spans 15 residues. Trimming at V came to 3 bases and at J to 0 bases, leaving 4 bases not matched to a gene. Germline values: CDR1 SEHNR, CDR2 FQNEAQ (reference sequence).

Comments on this clone: Other DNA sequences within the sample encode an identical CDR3. The genes are TRBV5-4 and TRBJ2-1, with D perhaps matching TRBD1 (6 bases). The CDR3 consists of 13 residues. Germline V gene lookup returns CDR1 SGHNT and CDR2 YYREEE (reference sequence). V was trimmed by 4 bases and J by 3 bases, leaving 8 bases between them. The CDR3 nucleotides are TGTGCCAGCAGCCTGGACAGCTACAATGAGCAGTTCTTC. Its protein is CASSLDSYNEQFF. The entire variable domain, with the rest obtained from reference TRBV5-4 and TRBJ2-1, is as follows: ETGVTQSPTHLIKTRGQQVTLRCSSQSGHNTVSWYQQALGQGPQFIFQYYREEENGRGNFPPRFSGLQFPNYSSELNVNALELDDSALYLCASSLDSYNEQFFGPGTRLTVL.

The rearrangement uses TRBV4-1 and TRBJ1-5; D ambiguous. CDR1 MGHRA and CDR2 YSYEKL come from the germline V gene. The CDR3 is 15 amino acids. V lost 3 bases and J lost 0, with 9 bases in between. CDR3 region: CASSHFRDSNQPQHF. The CDR3 DNA follows: TGCGCCAGCAGCCACTTTCGAGATAGCAATCAGCCCCAGCATTTT.